These 12 T cell receptor beta chains were all obtained from the same sample, sequenced in a study of post-analysis software for immune sequencing data (dated by TCRdb to between 2015 and 2017). Overall results and qualifications from the work: Significantly higher frequencies in patients than in controls were found for five or six TRBV segments, including TRBV5-6, TRBV5-1 and TRBV20-1.

The library came from PCR. The data were produced on an Illumina HiSeq 2500. Unique molecular identifiers were incorporated into TCR beta cDNA libraries to reduce PCR and sequencing biases. Using fastp trimming at Q25 and MiXCR clonotype assembly, TCRdb reanalyzed the public sequencing data and kept in-frame beta chains. Merged by CDR3 protein, the rows form single entries marked with the most common genes and DNA. The sample has 700,000 to 800,000 distinct CDR3 sequences on record, about 27% of them singletons. The ten largest clones capture 0.5% to 0.6% of the sample. These receptors are not linked to any known antigen. Material: blood. These receptors were taken from a girl between 10 and 17 years old with multiple sclerosis.

This clonotype was detected a few times. V gene TRBV7-2 combines with J gene TRBJ2-1, with 7 bases identical to TRBD2. The germline CDR1 and CDR2 sequences are SGHTA and FQGNSA. The V segment lost 0 bases and the J segment 13 bases; nucleotides outside the gene matches: 6. The CDR3 loop spans 13 amino acids. CDR3 region: CASSLAPSGYQFF. DNA for the CDR3: TGTGCCAGCAGCTTAGCGCCTAGCGGCTATCAGTTCTTC.

The CDR3 DNA sequence: TGTGCCAGCTCCGACACTGCAGGGGACAATCAGCCCCAGCATTTT. The encoded protein is CASSDTAGDNQPQHF. The rearrangement uses TRBV18 and TRBJ1-5; D is possibly TRBD1 (6 bases). Trimming removed 6 bases at V and 3 bases at J, with 15 bases between. The CDR3 length is 15 residues. Germline CDR1 and CDR2: KGHSH and LQKENI.

This clonotype was detected many times. The chain employs TRBV7-2 and TRBJ1-2; D gene unclear. The length of the CDR3 is 11 residues. V was pared by 0 bases and J by 9 bases, with 5 bases between. In germline, CDR1 is SGHTA, CDR2 FQGNSA. CDR3 sequence reads: CASSLAYSYTF. DNA for the CDR3: TGTGCCAGCAGCTTAGCTTACAGCTACACCTTC. The full variable domain, completed using reference TRBV7-2 and TRBJ1-2, is GAGVSQSPSNKVTEKGKDVELRCDPISGHTALYWYRQSLGQGLEFLIYFQGNSAPDKSGLPSDRFSAERTGGSVSTLTIQRTQQEDSAVYLCASSLAYSYTFGSGTRLTVV.

V is TRBV7-2 and J is TRBJ2-7; possibly TRBD2 for D (5 bases). The CDR3 contains 15 residues. The germline V gene has CDR1 SGHTA and CDR2 FQGNSA. V lost 3 bases, J lost 2 bases, and 14 bases lay in between. The CDR3: CASSLGAEVTYEQYF. DNA of the CDR3: TGTGCCAGCAGCTTGGGAGCGGAGGTGACCTACGAGCAGTACTTC.

The CDR3 region is CASSSPASGADTQYF. The DNA for the CDR3 is TGTGCCAGCAGCAGCCCCGCTAGTGGTGCAGATACGCAGTATTTT. The V and J genes are TRBV6-6 and TRBJ2-3; unclear D gene. V lost 6 bases to trimming and J lost 4 bases, with 17 bases between them. The CDR3 is 15 residues long. Germline-derived CDR1 and CDR2 are MNHNY and SVGAGI (reference sequence).

This chain uses TRBV20-1 with TRBJ2-5; D might be TRBD2 (6 bases). Looked up from germline, CDR1 is DFQATT and CDR2 is SNEGSKA (reference sequence). Trimming pared 4 bases from V and 1 base from J, leaving 10 bases between. CDR3 length equals 13 residues. This chain's CDR3 is CSATLGGQETQYF. CDR3 DNA: TGCAGTGCTACTCTGGGGGGCCAAGAGACCCAGTACTTC.

The V gene is TRBV7-9, the J gene TRBJ2-7; the D gene is possibly TRBD1 (5 bases). Germline loops: CDR1 SEHNR, CDR2 FQNEAQ (reference sequence). The CDR3 runs 12 residues. Between the trimmed V and J ends, which lost 8 bases and 3 bases, there was a span of 11 bases. CDR3 in amino acids: CASGGTGYEQYF. CDR3 sequence (DNA): TGTGCCAGCGGCGGAACAGGCTACGAGCAGTACTTC. The full variable domain, rest sourced from reference TRBV7-9 and TRBJ2-7, is DTGVSQNPRHKITKRGQNVTFRCDPISEHNRLYWYRQTLGQGPEFLTYFQNEAQLEKSRLLSDRFSAERPKGSFSTLEIQRTEQGDSAMYLCASGGTGYEQYFGPGTRLTVT.

Only a few counts were recorded for this clonotype. The chain links TRBV6-6 to TRBJ1-1, with TRBD1 as a possible D gene (6 bases). The CDR3 is 15 residues long. CDR1 MNHNY and CDR2 SVGAGI come from the germline V gene (reference sequence). Trimming took 4 bases from V and 2 from J, leaving 14 bases between them. The CDR3: CASSSLGHPNTEAFF. CDR3 bases: TGTGCCAGCAGTTCCCTGGGACACCCAAACACTGAAGCTTTCTTT.

In the case of this clonotype: A much larger clone differs from this one at a single base, so this may be a read error. This chain connects TRBV6-1 to TRBJ1-5; D call uncertain. This CDR3 comprises 13 residues. The germline CDR1 and CDR2 sequences are MNHNS and SASEGT. The CDR3 region has the DNA TGTGCCAGCAGTGTAAATAGCAATCAGCCCCGGCATTTT. This codes for CASSVNSNQPRHF.

Note on this clonotype: A much larger clone sits a single nucleotide away, making a read error possible. This rearrangement joins TRBV29-1 to TRBJ2-7; 7 bases align to TRBD1. Germline V gene data show CDR1 as SQVTM and CDR2 as ANQGSEA. The trim removed 6 bases at V and 4 bases at J, leaving 15 bases unmatched. There are 15 residues in the CDR3. The CDR3 is CSVPSPVGGFYEQYF. The CDR3 DNA sequence: TGCAGCGTCCCAAGCCCCGTAGGGGGCTTTTACGAGCAGTACTTC.

This clonotype was detected a few times. This chain joins TRBV9 and TRBJ1-2; no reliable D call. Trimming removed 4 bases at V and 6 bases at J, with 13 bases between. Germline assignment: CDR1 SGDLS and CDR2 YYNGEE. The CDR3 extends over 13 amino acids. The CDR3 region is CASSRREADGYTF. The CDR3 DNA reads TGTGCCAGCAGCCGAAGAGAGGCGGATGGCTACACCTTC.

A few counts support this clonotype. The rearrangement links TRBV6-1 to TRBJ2-1; D unclear. Germline CDR1 is MNHNS and CDR2 is SASEGT. The CDR3 loop spans 11 amino acids. V lost 10 bases, J lost 10 bases, and 14 bases lay in between. The CDR3 DNA follows: TGTGCCACCCGGGCCTTTCTGGAGCAGTTCTTC. Protein: CATRAFLEQFF.